One and the same sample provided the 26 T cell receptor beta chains below, sequenced in a study of blood T cell repertoires in COVID-19. Generated by immunoSEQ multiplex PCR, the TCRdb table keeps only in-frame clones and is missing some. The sample lists approximately 260,000 clones; more than 70% were seen once. The specimen sequenced was peripheral blood. The receptors come from a woman aged 35 to 49 who had recovered from COVID-19.

The chain has TRBV7-2 and TRBJ1-4, with D perhaps TRBD1 (5 bases). The V gene's germline CDR1 is SGHTA and CDR2 FQGNSA. The V and J ends lost 1 base and 8 bases respectively, with 14 bases between them. This CDR3 contains 15 residues. The CDR3 DNA reads as TGTGCCAGCAGCTTAGTCGGGGGGATGGGAGAAAAACTGTTTTTT. Protein product: CASSLVGGMGEKLFF.

The genes are TRBV29-1 and TRBJ1-2; D uncertain. Germline lookup yields CDR1 SQVTM and CDR2 ANQGSEA. V dropped 4 bases and J dropped 1 base, with 7 bases sitting between them. CDR3 size: 12 residues. The CDR3 coding sequence is TGCAGCGTTGTGACATTTAACTATGGCTACACCTTC. Translating gives CSVVTFNYGYTF.

This clone has only a few counts. The V gene is TRBV4-2, the J gene TRBJ2-7; 8 nucleotides line up with TRBD2. Trimming removed 0 bases from V and 0 bases from J; junction bases left unmatched: 10. The CDR3 is 18 amino acids. The V gene's germline CDR1 is LGHNA and CDR2 YNFKEQ. CDR3 in amino acids: CASSQDPPSGRSSYEQYF. CDR3 nucleotides: TGTGCCAGCAGCCAAGACCCACCTAGCGGGCGCAGCTCCTACGAGCAGTACTTC.

J is TRBJ1-1 and V is TRBV4-2, with a possible D match to TRBD1 (6 bases). The CDR3 consists of 13 residues. Germline V gene data show CDR1 as LGHNA and CDR2 as YNFKEQ. The V gene lost 6 bases and the J gene lost 1 base, with 9 bases spanning the gap. CDR3 amino acids: CASRSTGNTEAFF. Here the CDR3 DNA reads TGTGCCAGCAGGTCGACAGGGAACACTGAAGCTTTCTTT.

This chain connects TRBV30 to TRBJ2-6, with D maybe TRBD1 (6 bases). V was pared by 2 bases and J by 2 bases, with 13 bases between. Germline CDR1 reads GTSNPN; CDR2 reads SVGIG (reference sequence). The CDR3 totals 16 residues. CDR3 region: CAWSTNRVTGANVLTF. The CDR3 DNA reads as TGTGCCTGGAGTACGAACAGGGTAACTGGGGCCAACGTCCTGACTTTC.

The J gene is TRBJ2-3, the V gene TRBV15, with D perhaps matching TRBD2 (5 bases). CDR1 LNHNV and CDR2 YYDKDF come from the germline V gene (reference sequence). The CDR3 is 13 residues long. V was trimmed by 5 bases and J by 6 bases, leaving 12 bases between them. This CDR3 is CATSWNREDTQYF. The DNA of the CDR3 is TGTGCCACCAGCTGGAATAGGGAGGATACGCAGTATTTT.

Written as DNA, the CDR3 is TGTGCCAGTAGTCCGCAGGACTCTGGAAACACCATATATTTT. As protein: CASSPQDSGNTIYF. V is TRBV19 and J is TRBJ1-3; D is ambiguous. V lost 5 bases and J 0 bases, leaving 8 bases between the germline ends. CDR3 length: 14 residues. Germline V lookup: CDR1 LNHDA, CDR2 SQIVND (reference sequence).

The chain combines TRBV5-6 with TRBJ2-7; TRBD2 aligns across 12 bases. CDR3 length: 16 residues. From germline, CDR1 is SGHDT and CDR2 YYEEEE. Trimming at V came to 2 bases and at J to 5 bases, leaving 8 bases not matched to a gene. This chain's CDR3 is CASSFPSGRGYHEQYF. The CDR3 DNA is TGTGCCAGCAGCTTCCCTAGCGGGAGGGGTTATCACGAGCAGTACTTC.

The chain is built from TRBV14 and TRBJ1-6; possibly TRBD1 for D (6 bases). V lost 1 base and J 5 bases, leaving 12 bases between the germline ends. Germline CDR1 SGHDN, CDR2 FVKESK. This CDR3 has 16 amino acids. The CDR3 reads CASSQVRTVNNSPLHF. CDR3 DNA: TGTGCCAGCAGCCAAGTGAGGACAGTAAATAATTCACCCCTCCACTTT.

The chain recombines TRBV7-9 with TRBJ2-5, with D possibly TRBD1 on 7 matching bases. CDR1 SEHNR and CDR2 FQNEAQ come from the germline V gene (reference sequence). The CDR3 has 17 amino acids. V lost 4 bases, J lost 1 base, and 19 bases lay in between. The CDR3 region is CASSSSGGRRGQETQYF. For the CDR3, the DNA is TGTGCCAGCAGCTCCTCAGGGGGGAGAAGGGGCCAAGAGACCCAGTACTTC. The whole variable domain, remainder taken from reference TRBV7-9 and TRBJ2-5, is DTGVSQNPRHKITKRGQNVTFRCDPISEHNRLYWYRQTLGQGPEFLTYFQNEAQLEKSRLLSDRFSAERPKGSFSTLEIQRTEQGDSAMYLCASSSSGGRRGQETQYFGPGTRLLVL.

The chain carries TRBV4-2 and TRBJ2-2; the match to TRBD1 covers 7 bases. This CDR3 is built from 15 residues. The ends lost 4 bases at V and 4 bases at J; junction bases unmatched: 6. Per germline, CDR1 LGHNA and CDR2 YNFKEQ. The CDR3 here is CASSPTTGTTGELFF. For the CDR3, the DNA is TGTGCCAGCAGCCCAACGACAGGGACCACCGGGGAGCTGTTTTTT.

This chain uses TRBV28 with TRBJ2-7, with D hard to call. V was shortened by 6 bases and J by 4 bases, with 4 bases between the two germline ends. Germline V CDR1 and CDR2: MDHEN, SYDVKM. The CDR3 spans 10 residues. The CDR3 here is CASRLYEQYF. DNA for the CDR3: TGTGCCAGCAGACTGTACGAGCAGTACTTC.

This chain connects TRBV12-3 or TRBV12-4 to TRBJ1-2, with TRBD1 matching over 10 bases. V trimming: 6 bases; J trimming: 7 bases; junction bases outside the gene matches: 5. The CDR3 is 13 amino acids. CDR3 protein: CASSSRQGAGYTF. The DNA of the CDR3 is TGTGCCAGCAGCTCGAGACAGGGGGCTGGCTACACCTTC.

The chain uses TRBV11-1 and TRBJ1-2; 9 positions agree with TRBD1. J gave up 6 bases and V 5 bases, and 7 bases lay outside the gene matches. The CDR3 extends over 14 amino acids. Germline assignment: CDR1 SGHAT and CDR2 FQDESV (reference sequence). CDR3 coding DNA: TGTGCCAGCAGCCATGGACAGGGGCGCGATGGCTACACCTTC. Its translation: CASSHGQGRDGYTF.

The V call is TRBV2, the J call TRBJ1-5; TRBD1 matches 7 bases. The germline V gene encodes CDR1 SNHLY and CDR2 FYNNEI. The CDR3 length is 16 residues. With V trimmed by 6 bases and J by 5 bases, 13 bases remained unmatched. The CDR3 sequence: CASRSTGQIGHQPQHF. Written as DNA, the CDR3 is TGTGCCAGCAGATCAACGGGACAGATAGGGCATCAGCCCCAGCATTTT.

The chain couples TRBV4-1 to TRBJ2-5, with 9 bases matching TRBD1. Germline CDR1 MGHRA, CDR2 YSYEKL. There are 16 residues in the CDR3. The trim removed 1 base at V and 4 bases at J, leaving 7 bases unmatched. CDR3 sequence (DNA): TGCGCCAGCAGCCAAGTAGGGACAGGGTGGCGAGAGACCCAGTACTTC. Amino acid sequence: CASSQVGTGWRETQYF.

The rearrangement joins TRBV7-9 to TRBJ2-4, with 7 bases fitting TRBD1. Germline CDR1 reads SEHNR; CDR2 reads FQNEAQ (reference sequence). This CDR3 is built from 17 residues. The V gene end was trimmed by 1 base and the J gene end by 7 bases; junction bases not matched to a gene: 13. Here the CDR3 DNA reads TGTGCCAGCAGCTTAGAAATGGGACAGACCGCAAGGAACATTCAGTACTTC. Encoded protein: CASSLEMGQTARNIQYF.

This chain links TRBV5-1 with TRBJ1-2; 7 bases fit TRBD1. V shed 3 bases and J 6 bases; nucleotides not matched to a gene: 5. Germline assignment: CDR1 SGHRS and CDR2 YFSETQ. CDR3 length equals 13 residues. DNA for the CDR3: TGCGCCAGCAGCTCGGGACAGATTAATGGCTACACCTTC. Encoded protein: CASSSGQINGYTF.

J is TRBJ1-3 and V is TRBV7-3; 8 bases match TRBD1. CDR1 is SGHTA and CDR2 is FQGTGA in the germline V gene. The CDR3 has 15 amino acids. The V and J ends lost 1 base and 4 bases, in that order; junction bases with no gene match: 3. The CDR3 sequence is CASSLSGQGGNTIYF. Written as DNA, the CDR3 is TGTGCCAGCAGCTTAAGTGGACAGGGCGGAAACACCATATATTTT.

The J gene is TRBJ1-2, the V gene TRBV6-5; D is perhaps TRBD1 (6 bases). This CDR3 contains 13 residues. V was clipped by 6 bases and J by 4 bases, with 12 bases between them. Looked up from germline, CDR1 is MNHEY and CDR2 is SVGAGI. The CDR3 is CASSLNRAYGYTF. CDR3 coding DNA: TGTGCCAGCAGCCTCAACAGGGCCTATGGCTACACCTTC.

A single count supports this clone. J is TRBJ2-2 and V is TRBV5-6; 9 nucleotides line up with TRBD1. Trimming at V came to 0 bases and at J to 4 bases, leaving 7 bases not matched to a gene. The germline CDR1 and CDR2 sequences are SGHDT and YYEEEE. CDR3 length equals 17 residues. The CDR3 sequence is CASSLDFGTGFTGELFF. Written as DNA, the CDR3 is TGTGCCAGCAGCTTGGATTTCGGGACAGGGTTCACCGGGGAGCTGTTTTTT.

This rearrangement joins TRBV6-5 to TRBJ1-5, with 8 nucleotides matching TRBD1. The germline V gene encodes CDR1 MNHEY and CDR2 SVGAGI. The V gene end was trimmed by 6 bases and the J gene end by 5 bases; junction bases not matched to a gene: 6. The CDR3 contains 14 residues. The CDR3 loop is CASSRQGKDQPQHF. The CDR3, as DNA: TGTGCCAGCAGCCGACAGGGGAAAGATCAGCCCCAGCATTTT.

This chain connects TRBV3-1 (or the pseudogene TRBV3-2) to TRBJ2-7, with 8 bases that match TRBD1. This CDR3 region has 16 residues. Per the germline V gene, CDR1 is LGHDT and CDR2 is YNNKEL (reference sequence). Unmatched junction bases numbered 11, after V lost 6 bases and J lost 1 base. The CDR3 is CASSRPGGSGSYEQYF. Here the CDR3 DNA reads TGTGCCAGCAGTCGTCCAGGGGGCTCGGGGTCCTACGAGCAGTACTTC.

The chain couples TRBV4-1 to TRBJ2-3; 7 bases are a match to TRBD1. The CDR3 covers 18 residues. The trim removed 1 base at V and 2 bases at J, leaving 12 bases unmatched. Germline V CDR1 and CDR2: MGHRA, YSYEKL. The CDR3 loop reads CASSQAGTGAGHTDTQYF. CDR3 in DNA: TGCGCCAGCAGCCAAGCCGGAACAGGGGCCGGGCACACAGATACGCAGTATTTT.

The J gene is TRBJ2-3, the V gene TRBV19, with 10 bases fitting TRBD2. Germline V gene data show CDR1 as LNHDA and CDR2 as SQIVND (reference sequence). The CDR3 runs 14 residues. The junction had 5 bases not matched to a gene; V was cut back by 5 bases and J by 6 bases. This CDR3 reads CASSLAGGSDTQYF. The CDR3 nucleotides read TGTGCCAGTAGTTTAGCGGGGGGTTCGGATACGCAGTATTTT.

This chain links TRBV19 with TRBJ1-2; 7 bases match TRBD1. The CDR3 consists of 14 residues. CDR1 LNHDA and CDR2 SQIVND come from the germline V gene (reference sequence). Trimming took 4 bases from V and 4 from J; bases not matched to a gene: 6. The DNA for the CDR3 is TGTGCCAGTAGTAAGGAGGGGGCTGTCTATGGCTACACCTTC. Protein product: CASSKEGAVYGYTF.